The 23 T cell receptor beta chains reported below all come from one sample, sequenced in a study of cytomegalovirus exposure and HLA in healthy donors. The PCR contained 60 Vbeta and 13 Jbeta primers. The data were produced by immunoSEQ multiplex PCR, yet TCRdb's version contains in-frame clones alone and is incomplete. The sample carries about 140,000 clones, under 80% recorded once. Sample: PBMCs. These receptors all stem from a male donor in good health and CMV-seronegative.

The chain uses TRBV28 and TRBJ1-5; tentatively, D is TRBD1 (6 bases). The CDR3 is made up of 16 amino acids. The germline V gene has CDR1 MDHEN and CDR2 SYDVKM. Trimming removed 8 bases at V and 3 bases at J, with 20 bases between. The CDR3, as DNA: TGTGCCAGCGGTGAAACAGGGAAGGTTTACAATCAGCCCCAGCATTTT. Protein sequence: CASGETGKVYNQPQHF.

The chain couples TRBV5-6 to TRBJ1-1, with D perhaps TRBD1 (5 bases). Germline lookup yields CDR1 SGHDT and CDR2 YYEEEE. Trimming pared 1 base from V and 3 bases from J, leaving 7 bases between. The CDR3 contains 13 residues. The CDR3: CASSLWGDTEAFF. Here the CDR3 DNA reads TGTGCCAGCAGCTTGTGGGGGGACACTGAAGCTTTCTTT. Complete variable domain (other parts from reference TRBV5-6 and TRBJ1-1): DAGVTQSPTHLIKTRGQQVTLRCSPKSGHDTVSWYQQALGQGPQFIFQYYEEEERQRGNFPDRFSGHQFPNYSSELNVNALLLGDSALYLCASSLWGDTEAFFGQGTRLTVV.

The chain couples TRBV7-8 to TRBJ2-1, with TRBD2 matching 13 bases. V gave up 2 bases and J gave up 9 bases; unmatched junction bases: 10. The CDR3 runs 17 residues. Germline CDR1 is SGHVS and CDR2 is FQNEAQ. CDR3 loop: CASSLLWTSGSRGEQFF. The DNA of the CDR3 is TGTGCCAGCAGCTTATTATGGACTAGCGGGAGTCGCGGTGAGCAGTTCTTC.

This clone has just a few counts. The chain has TRBV18 and TRBJ1-5; D perhaps matches TRBD1 (6 bases). The germline V gene encodes CDR1 KGHSH and CDR2 LQKENI. This CDR3 has 15 residues. Between the trimmed V and J ends, which lost 9 bases and 3 bases, there was a span of 18 bases. The CDR3: CASRLATGNNQPQHF. The CDR3 nucleotides are TGTGCCAGTCGATTAGCCACAGGGAACAATCAGCCCCAGCATTTT.

CDR3 sequence reads: CASSQETGPYEQYF. CDR3 bases: TGCGCCAGCAGCCAAGAGACAGGGCCCTACGAGCAGTACTTC. V and J are TRBV4-3 and TRBJ2-7; 7 bases agree with TRBD1. The CDR3 is 14 amino acids. V trimming: 0 bases; J trimming: 2 bases; junction bases outside the gene matches: 1. Germline-derived CDR1 and CDR2 are LGHNA and YSLEER.

This clone was observed a few times. V usage is TRBV7-9 and J usage is TRBJ1-5; 7 nucleotides line up with TRBD1. Unmatched junction bases numbered 12, after V lost 4 bases and J lost 0 bases. This CDR3 is built from 18 residues. Germline V gives CDR1 SEHNR, CDR2 FQNEAQ (reference sequence). The chain's CDR3 is CASSSGTGTDYSNQPQHF. The CDR3 DNA is TGTGCCAGCAGCTCAGGTACCGGGACAGATTATAGCAATCAGCCCCAGCATTTT.

A single count supports this clone. The chain links TRBV9 to TRBJ1-2, with no clear D. This CDR3 contains 12 residues. Trimming removed 3 bases at V and 7 bases at J, with 10 bases between. The germline CDR1 and CDR2 sequences are SGDLS and YYNGEE. CDR3 sequence: CASSARYFGYTF. The CDR3, as DNA: TGTGCCAGCAGCGCGAGGTACTTTGGCTACACCTTC.

V usage is TRBV30 and J usage is TRBJ1-4; unclear D gene. V lost 3 bases to trimming and J lost 4 bases, with 12 bases between them. The CDR3 loop spans 14 amino acids. The germline V gene encodes CDR1 GTSNPN and CDR2 SVGIG (reference sequence). CDR3 sequence (DNA): TGTGCCTGGAGAGCAGGCAGAGATAATGAAAAACTGTTTTTT. Translating it yields CAWRAGRDNEKLFF.

This chain uses TRBV4-2 with TRBJ1-2, with unresolved D. This CDR3 spans 14 amino acids. The V gene lost 0 bases and the J gene lost 8 bases, with 13 bases spanning the gap. Germline V gene lookup returns CDR1 LGHNA and CDR2 YNFKEQ. Written as DNA, the CDR3 is TGTGCCAGCAGCCAAGACCCCGGGAAGCAGGGCTACACCTTC. It translates to CASSQDPGKQGYTF.

This clone was seen only a few times. V gene TRBV2 combines with J gene TRBJ2-1, with 9 bases matching TRBD1. The V gene's germline CDR1 is SNHLY and CDR2 FYNNEI. CDR3 size: 13 residues. Germline trimming cut 11 bases from V and 6 bases from J; bases unmatched to any gene: 8. This CDR3 reads CAAPGQGFNEQFF. Written as DNA, the CDR3 is TGTGCCGCACCGGGACAGGGCTTCAATGAGCAGTTCTTC.

CDR3 sequence (DNA): TGTGCCAGCAGCCAAGATGAGCGGGGAACGACCCAGTACTTC. This encodes CASSQDERGTTQYF. The J gene is TRBJ2-5, the V gene TRBV4-2, with TRBD2 matching 7 bases. J lost 7 bases, V lost 0 bases, and 5 bases had no gene match. The length of the CDR3 is 14 residues. Germline V CDR1 and CDR2: LGHNA, YNFKEQ.

The chain links TRBV4-1 to TRBJ1-2; TRBD1 might be the D (6 bases). The germline V gene encodes CDR1 MGHRA and CDR2 YSYEKL. The CDR3 runs to 15 residues. V was shortened by 1 base and J by 5 bases, with 14 bases between the two germline ends. The CDR3 sequence is CASSQAGGVVYGYTF. The DNA for the CDR3 is TGCGCCAGCAGCCAAGCGGGGGGCGTCGTGTATGGCTACACCTTC.

J is TRBJ2-5 and V is TRBV7-9; 9 nucleotides agree with TRBD2. CDR1 and CDR2 from the germline V gene are SEHNR and FQNEAQ (reference sequence). The length of the CDR3 is 16 residues. The V gene end was trimmed by 5 bases and the J gene end by 0 bases; junction bases not matched to a gene: 7. This chain's CDR3 is CASSPPSGGNQETQYF. CDR3 bases: TGTGCCAGCAGCCCGCCCAGCGGGGGGAACCAAGAGACCCAGTACTTC. Full variable domain (remainder filled in from reference TRBV7-9 and TRBJ2-5): DTGVSQNPRHKITKRGQNVTFRCDPISEHNRLYWYRQTLGQGPEFLTYFQNEAQLEKSRLLSDRFSAERPKGSFSTLEIQRTEQGDSAMYLCASSPPSGGNQETQYFGPGTRLLVL.

The chain carries TRBV29-1 and TRBJ2-1; a weak D match, TRBD1 (5 bases). This CDR3 is 15 amino acids long. V gave up 3 bases and J gave up 0 bases, with 12 bases separating them. Per germline, CDR1 SQVTM and CDR2 ANQGSEA. The CDR3 region has the DNA TGCAGCGTTGACCTCAGGGCTACCTCCTACAATGAGCAGTTCTTC. This encodes CSVDLRATSYNEQFF.

The chain couples TRBV6-5 to TRBJ1-1; TRBD1 might be the D (6 bases). Germline CDR1 is MNHEY and CDR2 is SVGAGI. CDR3 size: 16 residues. Trimming pared 4 bases from V and 1 base from J, leaving 16 bases between. The CDR3 here is CASSSFRDNPNTEAFF. CDR3 DNA sequence: TGTGCCAGCAGTTCTTTCCGGGACAATCCGAACACTGAAGCTTTCTTT.

The chain couples TRBV27 to TRBJ2-7; 8 bases agree with TRBD1. The CDR3 loop spans 14 amino acids. CDR1 and CDR2 from the germline V gene are MNHEY and SMNVEV (reference sequence). Trimming removed 3 bases from V and 2 bases from J; junction bases left unmatched: 3. The CDR3 spells CASSLIQGAYEQYF. The CDR3 nucleotides are TGTGCCAGCAGTTTGATACAGGGGGCCTACGAGCAGTACTTC.

A remark on this clone: Sequence at one end of the junction differs from germline and may be a read error. The gene calls are TRBV10-1 and TRBJ1-1, with a tentative D call TRBD1 (5 bases). Per germline, CDR1 WNHNN and CDR2 SYGVQD (reference sequence). The CDR3 covers 13 residues. CDR3 in amino acids: CASSDPVEGPPSF. The CDR3 DNA reads as TGCGCCAGCAGTGATCCGGTGGAGGGGCCCCCAAGCTTT.

The J gene is TRBJ1-2, the V gene TRBV5-6, with TRBD1 as a possible D gene (6 bases). Germline CDR1 reads SGHDT; CDR2 reads YYEEEE. V lost 4 bases and J 8 bases, leaving 12 bases between the germline ends. This CDR3 is 12 amino acids long. CDR3 residues: CASSDTGIGYTF. As DNA, the CDR3 is TGTGCCAGCAGCGACACAGGGATCGGCTACACCTTC.

A few counts support this clone. This chain connects TRBV6-5 to TRBJ1-2, with D unclear. The CDR3 totals 13 residues. V was pared by 5 bases and J by 4 bases, with 11 bases between. Germline assignment: CDR1 MNHEY and CDR2 SVGAGI. The CDR3 DNA sequence: TGTGCCAGCAGTGCCGCCGCCAGCTATGGCTACACCTTC. It codes for CASSAAASYGYTF.

V and J are TRBV6-6 and TRBJ1-2; the D is unclear. CDR1 MNHNY and CDR2 SVGAGI come from the germline V gene (reference sequence). The V gene lost 6 bases and the J gene lost 4 bases, with 12 bases spanning the gap. This CDR3 has 13 amino acids. The CDR3 DNA is TGTGCCAGCAGGACGACACCGAGCTATGGCTACACCTTC. Protein: CASRTTPSYGYTF.

The chain has TRBV5-1 and TRBJ2-3, with a tentative D call TRBD1 (5 bases). The V gene lost 7 bases and the J gene lost 1 base, with 10 bases spanning the gap. Germline V gene data show CDR1 as SGHRS and CDR2 as YFSETQ. This CDR3 has 13 amino acids. The CDR3 loop is CASRIGGTDTQYF. CDR3 DNA sequence: TGCGCCAGCCGGATAGGGGGCACAGATACGCAGTATTTT.

The J gene is TRBJ2-3, the V gene TRBV30, with 8 nucleotides matching TRBD2. The CDR3 totals 16 residues. V dropped 3 bases and J dropped 6; count of bases not matched to a gene: 14. The germline gives CDR1 GTSNPN, CDR2 SVGIG (reference sequence). In DNA form, the CDR3 reads TGTGCCTGGAGGCTACCCACGGGGGGCGGGAGGGATACGCAGTATTTT. As protein: CAWRLPTGGGRDTQYF.

The rearrangement joins TRBV7-2 to TRBJ1-1, with D possibly TRBD1 on 6 matching bases. Trimming cost V 2 bases and J 8 bases, with 18 bases left between them. The length of the CDR3 is 15 residues. CDR1 and CDR2 from the germline V gene are SGHTA and FQGNSA. DNA of the CDR3: TGTGCCAGCAGCTTACGTGTAGGGGGGGCGGCCGAAGCTTTCTTT. This gives the protein CASSLRVGGAAEAFF. Complete variable domain (other parts from reference TRBV7-2 and TRBJ1-1): GAGVSQSPSNKVTEKGKDVELRCDPISGHTALYWYRQSLGQGLEFLIYFQGNSAPDKSGLPSDRFSAERTGGSVSTLTIQRTQQEDSAVYLCASSLRVGGAAEAFFGQGTRLTVV.